The 10 T cell receptor beta chains reported below all come from one sample, sequenced in a study of shared clonotypes between healthy human individuals. The assay was immunoSEQ multiplex PCR, and TCRdb's table has in-frame clones only and misses some. Here the sample spans some 680,000 clones, 73% being singletons. Source material: memory CD4+ T cells sorted from blood. Sample subset: CD45RA-negative fraction. These receptor sequences come from a woman aged 30 to 39 in good health.

Remarks on this clone: The same CDR3 arises from other DNA sequences in this sample as well. The V and J genes are TRBV5-1 and TRBJ1-1, with 9 positions matching TRBD1. CDR1 is SGHRS and CDR2 is YFSETQ in the germline V gene. The CDR3 covers 15 residues. V lost 4 bases to trimming and J lost 0 bases; unmatched junction nucleotides: 4. The CDR3 coding sequence is TGCGCCAGCAGCACGGGACAGGGACTGAACACTGAAGCTTTCTTT. This sequence encodes CASSTGQGLNTEAFF.

This sequence joins TRBV6-1 and TRBJ1-5; 7 bases match TRBD1. V dropped 2 bases and J dropped 7; count of bases not matched to a gene: 5. The germline CDR1 and CDR2 sequences are MNHNS and SASEGT. The CDR3 is 14 amino acids. The CDR3 nucleotides are TGTGCCAGCAGTGAACAACAGGGGCGACAGCCCCAGCATTTT. This encodes CASSEQQGRQPQHF.

This rearrangement joins TRBV5-6 to TRBJ2-1; 10 bases match TRBD2. V shed 3 bases, J shed 5 bases, and the junction held 14 bases outside the gene matches. The CDR3 has 18 residues. From germline, CDR1 is SGHDT and CDR2 YYEEEE. The CDR3, as DNA: TGTGCCAGCAGCTCCCGCGGAGGGCTAGCGGGAGTCCACAATGAGCAGTTCTTC. Amino acids: CASSSRGGLAGVHNEQFF.

As for this clone: The sample holds other DNA sequences that translate to the same CDR3. The chain has TRBV10-3 and TRBJ1-1; D is uncertain. Trimming left V 2 bases short and J 2 bases short, with 3 bases between. The CDR3 sequence is 12 residues long. Per the germline V gene, CDR1 is ENHRY and CDR2 is SYGVKD. Here the CDR3 reads CAISEPNTEAFF. For the CDR3, the DNA is TGTGCCATCAGTGAGCCCAACACTGAAGCTTTCTTT.

J is TRBJ1-1 and V is TRBV7-2; no firm D call. Deletions cut 5 bases from V and 8 bases from J, with 12 bases between. Germline lookup yields CDR1 SGHTA and CDR2 FQGNSA. The CDR3 consists of 12 residues. The CDR3 protein is CASSTVPGEAFF. DNA of the CDR3: TGTGCCAGCAGCACCGTACCGGGGGAAGCTTTCTTT.

V usage is TRBV9 and J usage is TRBJ2-2; D possibly corresponds to TRBD2 (6 bases). There are 16 residues in the CDR3. The V gene's germline CDR1 is SGDLS and CDR2 YYNGEE. V was trimmed by 1 base and J by 4 bases, leaving 14 bases between them. The CDR3 sequence is CASSVRGGAGTGELFF. CDR3 bases: TGTGCCAGCAGCGTACGGGGCGGGGCCGGCACCGGGGAGCTGTTTTTT. Supplemented by reference TRBV9 and TRBJ2-2, the full variable domain reads DSGVTQTPKHLITATGQRVTLRCSPRSGDLSVYWYQQSLDQGLQFLIQYYNGEERAKGNILERFSAQQFPDLHSELNLSSLELGDSALYFCASSVRGGAGTGELFFGEGSRLTVL.

J is TRBJ1-2 and V is TRBV27; D gene uncertain. This CDR3 is 13 amino acids long. Trimming left V 5 bases short and J 8 bases short, with 15 bases between. Germline CDR1 reads MNHEY; CDR2 reads SMNVEV (reference sequence). The CDR3 spells CASSPVEKRGYTF. CDR3 DNA sequence: TGTGCCAGCAGTCCAGTAGAAAAGCGGGGCTACACCTTC.

V usage is TRBV19 and J usage is TRBJ1-1, with TRBD1 matching 8 bases. The CDR3 contains 15 residues. Germline CDR1 LNHDA, CDR2 SQIVND (reference sequence). Trimming cost V 5 bases and J 1 base; bases outside gene matches: 6. DNA of the CDR3: TGTGCCAGTAGTCATAGACAGGGGAGGAACACTGAAGCTTTCTTT. Protein product: CASSHRQGRNTEAFF.

J is TRBJ2-5 and V is TRBV29-1; D possibly corresponds to TRBD1 (5 bases). CDR3 length: 14 residues. From germline, CDR1 is SQVTM and CDR2 ANQGSEA. V gave up 3 bases and J gave up 7 bases, with 18 bases separating them. DNA of the CDR3: TGCAGCGTTGACGGTAGTTCAGGGCTTGGGACCCAGTACTTC. Its protein is CSVDGSSGLGTQYF.

The V gene is TRBV25-1, the J gene TRBJ2-1; D is unclear. The CDR3 consists of 15 residues. Trimming pared 7 bases from V and 2 bases from J, leaving 15 bases between. The germline V gene encodes CDR1 MGHDK and CDR2 SYGVNS. The CDR3 spells CASTSTLGTYNEQFF. The CDR3 nucleotides are TGTGCCAGCACCTCGACACTGGGGACCTACAATGAGCAGTTCTTC.